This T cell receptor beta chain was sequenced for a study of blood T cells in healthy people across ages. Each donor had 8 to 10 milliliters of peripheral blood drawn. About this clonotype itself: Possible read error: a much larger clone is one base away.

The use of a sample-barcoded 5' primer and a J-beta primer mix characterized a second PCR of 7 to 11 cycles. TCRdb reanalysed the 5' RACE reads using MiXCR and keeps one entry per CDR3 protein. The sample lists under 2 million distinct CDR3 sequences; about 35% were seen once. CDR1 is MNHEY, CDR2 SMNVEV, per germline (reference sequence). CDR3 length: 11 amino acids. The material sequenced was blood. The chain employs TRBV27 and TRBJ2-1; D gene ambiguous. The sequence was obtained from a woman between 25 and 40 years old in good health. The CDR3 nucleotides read TGTGCCAGCAGCGAGAGCAATGGGCAGTTCTTC. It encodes CASSESNGQFF.